Listed below are T cell receptor beta chains from one sample, sequenced in a study of blood T cell repertoires in COVID-19. Sequenced by immunoSEQ multiplex PCR; TCRdb stores in-frame clones only, minus some. The table has 270,000 or so clones, about 87% seen once. The sample taken for sequencing was peripheral blood. The receptors were gathered from a human donor in a cohort sampled during active COVID-19. CDR3s include the opening cysteine and the closing phenylalanine or tryptophan. The order of the fields is J gene, V gene, clone size, D gene, CDR3 length, CDR3 protein, CDR3 DNA. The D gene is left open where the match is weak. Rows give clone size only sometimes, using once, few, many, or a class for an expanded clone.

TRBJ2-2	TRBV18	.	TRBD1	16	CASSLRTGRNTGELFF	TGTGCCAGCTCTCTCCGGACAGGGAGGAACACCGGGGAGCTGTTTTTT
TRBJ2-7	TRBV6-2/TRBV6-3	.	.	16	CASSPAPGGGSYEQYF	TGTGCCAGCAGTCCAGCCCCAGGGGGAGGCTCCTACGAGCAGTACTTC
TRBJ2-2	TRBV11-2	.	TRBD2	18	CASSLDSGLARLVGELFF	TGTGCCAGCAGCTTAGATTCGGGACTAGCGAGGTTGGTCGGGGAGCTGTTTTTT
TRBJ1-2	TRBV6-1	.	TRBD1	15	CASSDEGQGTKGYTF	TGTGCCAGCAGTGATGAAGGACAGGGGACGAAAGGCTACACCTTC
TRBJ2-2	TRBV5-1	.	TRBD1	16	CASSLRQGAVTGELFF	TGCGCCAGCAGCTTGCGACAGGGGGCGGTCACCGGGGAGCTGTTTTTT
TRBJ1-5	TRBV18	.	TRBD1	14	CASSDRVDNQPQHF	TGTGCCAGCTCAGACAGGGTTGACAATCAGCCCCAGCATTTT
TRBJ2-1	TRBV4-3	.	.	17	CASSQYNTPRGSGEQFF	TGCGCCAGCAGCCAATATAACACCCCCCGGGGGTCGGGCGAGCAGTTCTTC
TRBJ2-7	TRBV12-3/TRBV12-4	.	.	11	CASSLLYEQYF	TGTGCCAGCAGTTTACTGTACGAGCAGTACTTC
TRBJ1-2	TRBV6-5	.	TRBD1	14	CASSYRGLDYGYTF	TGTGCCAGCAGTTACAGGGGGCTTGACTATGGCTACACCTTC
TRBJ1-2	TRBV6-1	.	TRBD1	14	CASSERGPSDGYTF	TGTGCCAGCAGTGAAAGGGGGCCTTCGGATGGCTACACCTTC
TRBJ1-4	TRBV7-7	.	TRBD1	16	CASSLDRGPYNEKLFF	TGTGCTAGCAGCTTGGACAGGGGCCCTTATAATGAAAAACTGTTTTTT
TRBJ2-3	TRBV12-5	.	TRBD2	20	CASGLDHSGLAGIGTDTQYF	TGTGCTAGTGGTTTGGACCACTCGGGACTAGCGGGGATCGGCACAGATACGCAGTATTTT
TRBJ2-5	TRBV18	.	TRBD2	14	CASSRQTGGETQYF	TGTGCCAGCTCACGACAGACGGGAGGGGAGACCCAGTACTTC
TRBJ1-1	TRBV5-1	.	TRBD1	14	CASSVGTAGTEAFF	TGCGCCAGCAGCGTTGGGACAGCGGGCACTGAAGCTTTCTTT
TRBJ1-1	TRBV7-9	.	TRBD1	19	CASSPGVGRGLGTSRVAFF	TGTGCCAGCAGCCCCGGGGTGGGCAGGGGGCTCGGAACAAGTCGAGTAGCTTTCTTT
TRBJ2-1	TRBV11-2	.	.	15	CASSPRVSSYNEQFF	TGTGCCAGCAGCCCACGGGTTAGCTCCTACAATGAGCAGTTCTTC
TRBJ2-3	TRBV11-2	.	.	16	CASSLRPTSPTDTQYF	TGTGCCAGCAGCTTAAGACCCACTAGCCCGACAGATACGCAGTATTTT
TRBJ1-3	TRBV15	.	.	14	CATSRGNTGNTIYF	TGTGCCACCAGCAGAGGAAACACTGGAAACACCATATATTTT
TRBJ2-2	TRBV7-6	.	TRBD1	16	CASSRRDRANTGELFF	TGTGCCAGCAGCCGAAGGGACAGGGCGAACACCGGGGAGCTGTTTTTT
TRBJ2-5	TRBV19	.	TRBD1	14	CASKRTGWQETQYF	TGTGCCAGTAAGAGGACAGGGTGGCAAGAGACCCAGTACTTC
TRBJ2-7	TRBV21-1	.	.	14	CASSETGNSYEQYF	TGTGCCAGTTCGGAGACAGGGAACTCCTACGAGCAGTACTTC
TRBJ1-5	TRBV7-2	.	.	15	CASSLVGGGNQPQHF	TGTGCCAGCAGCTTAGTAGGGGGTGGCAATCAGCCCCAGCATTTT
TRBJ2-2	TRBV5-1	.	.	18	CASSAIPGGGTGTGELFF	TGCGCCAGCAGCGCCATCCCTGGTGGCGGGACCGGGACCGGGGAGCTGTTTTTT
TRBJ1-2	TRBV7-8	.	.	14	CASSLVGAPYGYTF	TGTGCCAGCAGCTTAGTGGGCGCCCCCTATGGCTACACCTTC
TRBJ1-6	TRBV19	.	.	14	CASSKSQATSPLHF	TGTGCCAGTAGTAAGTCCCAGGCCACGTCACCCCTCCACTTT
TRBJ2-1	TRBV5-1	.	TRBD1	15	CASSISDREYNEQFF	TGCGCCAGCAGCATCTCGGACAGGGAGTACAATGAGCAGTTCTTC
TRBJ2-1	TRBV6-1	many	TRBD2	15	CASSDPTLAGYEQFF	TGTGCCAGCAGTGACCCGACACTAGCGGGGTATGAGCAGTTCTTC
TRBJ2-5	TRBV5-1	.	TRBD2	16	CASSRRLAGGQETQYF	TGCGCCAGCAGCCGGAGACTAGCGGGGGGGCAAGAGACCCAGTACTTC
TRBJ2-1	TRBV5-1	.	TRBD2	16	CASREFVGTSANEQFF	TGCGCCAGCAGGGAATTCGTCGGGACTAGCGCGAATGAGCAGTTCTTC
TRBJ2-7	TRBV3-1/TRBV3-2	.	TRBD2	17	CASSHGLAGALSYEQYF	TGTGCCAGCAGCCATGGACTAGCGGGGGCCTTATCCTACGAGCAGTACTTC
TRBJ1-2	TRBV18	.	TRBD1	15	CASSPVQGAEYGYTF	TGTGCCAGCTCACCTGTACAGGGGGCAGAGTATGGCTACACCTTC
TRBJ2-3	TRBV20-1	.	TRBD1	13	CSASDRGTDTQYF	TGCAGTGCTAGTGACAGGGGAACAGATACGCAGTATTTT
TRBJ1-1	TRBV6-5	.	TRBD1	12	CASRRTGERAFF	TGTGCCAGCAGAAGGACAGGGGAGCGTGCTTTCTTT
TRBJ2-5	TRBV28	.	TRBD1	14	CASSPTGGRETQYF	TGTGCCAGCAGTCCGACAGGGGGCCGAGAGACCCAGTACTTC
TRBJ1-2	TRBV19	.	TRBD1	13	CASRATGDYGYTF	TGTGCCAGTAGAGCGACAGGGGACTATGGCTACACCTTC
TRBJ2-7	TRBV21-1	.	.	15	CASSKRDRAAYEQYF	TGTGCCAGCAGCAAAAGAGACAGGGCGGCCTACGAGCAGTACTTC
TRBJ2-7	TRBV7-9	.	.	13	CASSKRDSYEQYF	TGTGCCAGCAGCAAACGGGACTCCTACGAGCAGTACTTC
TRBJ2-7	TRBV10-3	.	TRBD2	16	CAITRRTSWGSYEQYF	TGTGCCATCACCAGAAGGACTAGCTGGGGCTCCTACGAGCAGTACTTC
TRBJ1-2	TRBV9	.	.	15	CASSVGSTGLYGYTF	TGTGCCAGCAGCGTAGGCTCAACAGGGCTCTATGGCTACACCTTC
TRBJ2-2	TRBV28	.	TRBD1	16	CASSSGQGIGTGELFF	TGTGCCAGCAGTTCAGGACAGGGTATAGGGACCGGGGAGCTGTTTTTT
TRBJ1-6	TRBV3-1/TRBV3-2	once	.	14	CASSQNTVNSPLHF	TGTGCCAGCAGCCAGAACACAGTGAATTCACCCCTCCACTTT
TRBJ1-5	TRBV18	.	.	15	CASSPRTASNQPQHF	TGTGCCAGCTCACCACGAACAGCAAGTAATCAGCCCCAGCATTTT
TRBJ2-2	TRBV19	few	TRBD2	16	CASSMGSSGRTGELFF	TGTGCCAGTAGTATGGGTAGTAGCGGGAGAACCGGGGAGCTGTTTTTT
TRBJ2-1	TRBV5-8	.	.	15	CASSRGLASYNEQFF	TGTGCCAGCAGCCGAGGGCTAGCTTCCTACAATGAGCAGTTCTTC
TRBJ2-7	TRBV6-5	.	.	13	CASTLQGSYEQYF	TGTGCCAGCACCCTACAGGGTAGCTACGAGCAGTACTTC
TRBJ1-2	TRBV12-3/TRBV12-4	.	.	13	CASSRQVLSGYTF	TGTGCCAGCAGCAGACAGGTCCTCTCGGGCTACACCTTC
TRBJ2-3	TRBV6-5	.	.	15	CASSSPGGPTDTQYF	TGTGCCAGCAGTTCCCCGGGGGGCCCCACAGATACGCAGTATTTT
TRBJ1-6	TRBV5-4	.	.	15	CASRPSGGPNSPLHF	TGTGCCAGCAGACCCTCGGGGGGCCCTAATTCACCCCTCCACTTT
TRBJ2-2	TRBV14	.	.	17	CASSQEVQGPWTGELFF	TGTGCCAGCAGCCAAGAGGTACAGGGTCCGTGGACCGGGGAGCTGTTTTTT
TRBJ1-1	TRBV9	.	.	14	CASSVVGGFSEAFF	TGTGCCAGCAGCGTAGTGGGAGGTTTCTCTGAAGCTTTCTTT
TRBJ1-3	TRBV6-6	once	TRBD1	15	CASSTRTGAGNTIYF	TGTGCCAGCAGTACGAGGACAGGGGCTGGAAACACCATATATTTT
TRBJ2-7	TRBV28	.	TRBD2	15	CASSPGGAGGHEQYF	TGTGCCAGCAGCCCGGGGGGGGCAGGCGGGCACGAGCAGTACTTC
TRBJ2-2	TRBV6-5	.	.	14	CASSYGPPGIELFF	TGTGCCAGCAGTTACGGACCCCCAGGGATAGAGCTGTTTTTT
TRBJ2-3	TRBV5-4	.	.	16	CASSLQGGGYTDTQYF	TGTGCCAGCAGCTTACAGGGGGGGGGTTACACAGATACGCAGTATTTT
TRBJ2-2	TRBV7-2	.	.	17	CASSLDKAAANTGELFF	TGTGCCAGCAGCTTAGATAAGGCAGCGGCGAACACCGGGGAGCTGTTTTTT
TRBJ1-6	TRBV2	.	.	16	CASRAGGGPYNSPLHF	TGTGCCAGCAGAGCCGGGGGGGGCCCCTATAATTCACCCCTCCACTTT